Listed here are 29 T cell receptor beta chains from one sample, sequenced in a study of early T cells in non-severe SARS-CoV-2 infection. TCRdb processed the 5' RACE reads anew with MiXCR; each CDR3 protein has one entry. The sample lists fewer than 80,000 distinct CDR3 sequences, around 4.2% occurring once. The starting material was whole blood, obtained at baseline. The receptor source for this set is an adult who was a healthcare worker with PCR-confirmed SARS-CoV-2 infection or an uninfected control (not recorded which). The donor label of this sample is uncertain.

This clonotype turned up a few times. The rearrangement uses TRBV6-5 and TRBJ2-2; tentatively, D is TRBD1 (6 bases). This CDR3 contains 14 residues. V was trimmed by 6 bases and J by 7 bases, leaving 15 bases between them. Germline V gene data show CDR1 as MNHEY and CDR2 as SVGAGI. The CDR3 DNA reads TGTGCCAGCAGCTCAACTGTAGGGGGCGGGGAGCTGTTTTTT. Encoded protein: CASSSTVGGGELFF.

This clonotype was found many times. The chain combines TRBV27 with TRBJ2-1, with 7 bases matching TRBD1. CDR1 MNHEY and CDR2 SMNVEV come from the germline V gene (reference sequence). The CDR3 runs to 13 residues. J gave up 9 bases and V 6 bases, and 8 bases lay outside the gene matches. The CDR3 reads CASSIRGLGEQFF. The CDR3, as DNA: TGTGCCAGCAGCATAAGGGGGCTTGGTGAGCAGTTCTTC.

This clonotype was detected ten times or more. This rearrangement joins TRBV6-5 to TRBJ1-6, with a tentative D call TRBD1 (5 bases). The CDR3 is 15 residues long. The V gene lost 1 base and the J gene lost 8 bases, with 12 bases spanning the gap. CDR1 is MNHEY and CDR2 is SVGAGI in the germline V gene. CDR3: CASSYLTGMDSPLHF. CDR3 DNA: TGTGCCAGCAGTTACTTAACAGGAATGGATTCACCCCTCCACTTT.

This clonotype has at least ten counts. The chain recombines TRBV4-2 with TRBJ2-3, with 10 bases lining up with TRBD2. V was clipped by 0 bases and J by 4 bases; unmatched bases: 4. The CDR3 totals 16 residues. Germline V CDR1 and CDR2: LGHNA, YNFKEQ. The CDR3 sequence: CASSQEASGGADTQYF. CDR3 sequence (DNA): TGTGCCAGCAGCCAAGAGGCTAGCGGGGGTGCAGATACGCAGTATTTT.

The sample holds a few counts of this clonotype. This chain uses TRBV6-1 with TRBJ1-5; TRBD1 matches at 7 bases. V shed 5 bases and J 2 bases; nucleotides not matched to a gene: 6. The CDR3 covers 15 residues. Germline V gene lookup returns CDR1 MNHNS and CDR2 SASEGT. In DNA form, the CDR3 reads TGTGCCAGCAGTTCACAGGGGATGGGCAATCAGCCCCAGCATTTT. Translating it yields CASSSQGMGNQPQHF.

In this sample, this clonotype turned up many times. This chain joins TRBV20-1 and TRBJ1-6; D call uncertain. With 0 bases removed from V and 8 bases from J, the gap between germline ends came to 8 bases. CDR3 length: 13 amino acids. Germline CDR1 and CDR2: DFQATT and SNEGSKA (reference sequence). The CDR3 region has the DNA TGCAGTGCTAGAGACAGGACGGATTCACCCCTCCACTTT. This sequence encodes CSARDRTDSPLHF.

This clonotype was recorded at least ten times. This chain uses TRBV29-1 with TRBJ2-5, with D possibly matching TRBD2 (6 bases). This CDR3 region has 15 residues. Germline V CDR1 and CDR2: SQVTM, ANQGSEA. V was cut by 1 base and J by 3 bases, with 15 bases left in between. The CDR3 DNA is TGCAGCGTTGAAGGGTCAGCCGGCGGGAAAGAGACCCAGTACTTC. Translation: CSVEGSAGGKETQYF. The variable domain in full, with the rest retrieved from reference TRBV29-1 and TRBJ2-5, is SAVISQKPSRDICQRGTSLTIQCQVDSQVTMMFWYRQQPGQSLTLIATANQGSEATYESGFVIDKFPISRPNLTFSTLTVSNMSPEDSSIYLCSVEGSAGGKETQYFGPGTRLLVL.

V and J are TRBV27 and TRBJ1-1; no clear D. CDR1 and CDR2 from the germline V gene are MNHEY and SMNVEV (reference sequence). The CDR3 is 13 amino acids. The V end lost 6 bases, the J end lost 4 bases, and 12 bases lay between the germline ends. CDR3 DNA sequence: TGTGCCAGCAGCTCCGGTCCCGCCACTGAAGCTTTCTTT. This codes for CASSSGPATEAFF.

The rearrangement joins TRBV15 to TRBJ1-4; no reliable D call. V lost 0 bases to trimming and J lost 8 bases, with 13 bases between them. Germline CDR1 LNHNV, CDR2 YYDKDF (reference sequence). This CDR3 is built from 15 residues. The CDR3 coding sequence is TGTGCCACCAGCAGAGACGGAGCTTTAGCGGAAAAACTGTTTTTT. This encodes CATSRDGALAEKLFF.

This clonotype was observed at least ten times. J is TRBJ1-6 and V is TRBV10-2, with 8 nucleotides matching TRBD1. The CDR3 has 14 residues. J gave up 1 base and V 8 bases, and 1 base lay outside the gene matches. Germline V lookup: CDR1 WSHSY, CDR2 SAAADI. CDR3 nucleotides: TGCGCCAGCTGGGACAGGTCCTATAATTCACCCCTCCACTTT. As protein: CASWDRSYNSPLHF.

As to this clonotype: A read error may be the cause here, since a much bigger clone is one base away. This sequence joins TRBV7-2 and TRBJ1-5, with TRBD1 as a possible D gene (6 bases). Germline-derived CDR1 and CDR2 are SGHTA and FQGNSA. Trimming left V 5 bases short and J 0 bases short, with 17 bases between. CDR3 size: 17 residues. CDR3 in DNA: TGTGCCAGCAGCCGCCGGTCAGGGGACCCTAGCAATCAGCCCCAGCATTTT. Protein: CASSRRSGDPSNQPQHF. The whole variable domain, filled in from reference TRBV7-2 and TRBJ1-5, reads GAGVSQSPSNKVTEKGKDVELRCDPISGHTALYWYRQSLGQGLEFLIYFQGNSAPDKSGLPSDRFSAERTGGSVSTLTIQRTQQEDSAVYLCASSRRSGDPSNQPQHFGDGTRLSIL.

This clonotype was found many times. The V call is TRBV4-2, the J call TRBJ1-5; D remains ambiguous. This CDR3 spans 15 amino acids. V lost 4 bases, J lost 5 bases, and 15 bases lay in between. Germline loops: CDR1 LGHNA, CDR2 YNFKEQ. This CDR3 reads CASSLELAGDQPQHF. The CDR3 DNA follows: TGTGCCAGCAGCCTCGAACTTGCGGGCGATCAGCCCCAGCATTTT.

This clonotype was recorded many times. The V and J genes are TRBV29-1 and TRBJ2-7, with 9 bases identical to TRBD1. The ends lost 4 bases at V and 6 bases at J; junction bases unmatched: 7. The CDR3 is made up of 13 amino acids. Germline lookup yields CDR1 SQVTM and CDR2 ANQGSEA. This CDR3 reads CSVVMDRGGEQYF. CDR3 sequence (DNA): TGCAGCGTTGTAATGGACAGGGGAGGCGAGCAGTACTTC.

There are a few counts of this clonotype. The rearrangement uses TRBV7-3 and TRBJ2-1, with 15 bases matching TRBD2. With 5 bases clipped from V and 2 bases from J, the junction kept 4 bases outside the gene matches. Per the germline V gene, CDR1 is SGHTA and CDR2 is FQGTGA. The CDR3 has 17 amino acids. CDR3 in DNA: TGTGCCAGCAGCCCAAGGACTAGCGGGGGGGCCTACAATGAGCAGTTCTTC. This codes for CASSPRTSGGAYNEQFF.

V and J are TRBV7-9 and TRBJ1-6; perhaps TRBD1 as D (5 bases). Trimming stripped 5 bases from V and 0 bases from J, with 8 bases between. The CDR3 totals 15 residues. The germline V gene encodes CDR1 SEHNR and CDR2 FQNEAQ (reference sequence). The CDR3 here is CASSPGASYNSPLHF. CDR3 sequence (DNA): TGTGCCAGCAGCCCCGGGGCCTCCTATAATTCACCCCTCCACTTT.

This clonotype occurred many times. The chain joins TRBV11-3 to TRBJ2-3, with no clear D. Per the germline V gene, CDR1 is SGHNT and CDR2 is YENEEA. The length of the CDR3 is 15 residues. V was trimmed by 4 bases and J by 1 base, leaving 12 bases between them. Here the CDR3 reads CASSSSSARTDTQYF. The DNA of the CDR3 is TGTGCCAGCAGCTCCTCTTCCGCTCGCACAGATACGCAGTATTTT.

This clonotype was observed a handful of times. The chain couples TRBV6-5 to TRBJ1-2, with D perhaps TRBD1 (6 bases). Germline CDR1 MNHEY, CDR2 SVGAGI. The CDR3 contains 15 residues. The ends were cut back, 0 bases at V and 4 bases at J, with 12 bases in the middle. The CDR3, as DNA: TGTGCCAGCAGTTACTCCCCGACAGGTTTCTATGGCTACACCTTC. This sequence encodes CASSYSPTGFYGYTF.

This clonotype was seen many times. The chain recombines TRBV28 with TRBJ1-1; D uncertain. Germline CDR1 MDHEN, CDR2 SYDVKM. The CDR3 contains 14 residues. With 4 bases removed from V and 0 bases from J, the gap between germline ends came to 9 bases. The CDR3: CASSWGSVNTEAFF. CDR3 in DNA: TGTGCCAGCAGTTGGGGATCGGTGAACACTGAAGCTTTCTTT.

This clonotype was picked up many times. The rearrangement uses TRBV10-3 and TRBJ1-2; 11 nucleotides match TRBD1. From germline, CDR1 is ENHRY and CDR2 SYGVKD. V was clipped by 7 bases and J by 5 bases; unmatched bases: 9. The CDR3 covers 15 residues. CDR3 in amino acids: CAITDGQGAYYGYTF. The CDR3 DNA reads as TGTGCCATCACAGACGGACAGGGGGCATATTATGGCTACACCTTC.

The chain uses TRBV4-2 and TRBJ2-7; 14 bases match TRBD2. J lost 4 bases, V lost 3 bases, and 5 bases had no gene match. Germline CDR1 reads LGHNA; CDR2 reads YNFKEQ. The CDR3 is 16 residues long. The chain's CDR3 is CASSQAGLAGGYEQYF. CDR3 in DNA: TGTGCCAGCAGCCAGGCAGGACTAGCGGGGGGATACGAGCAGTACTTC.

This clonotype occurred a few times. This chain joins TRBV7-3 and TRBJ1-1; D is possibly TRBD1 (5 bases). V dropped 0 bases and J dropped 0 bases, with 8 bases sitting between them. The CDR3 consists of 15 residues. CDR1 SGHTA and CDR2 FQGTGA come from the germline V gene. The DNA for the CDR3 is TGTGCCAGCAGCTTAACAGGGGTTATGAACACTGAAGCTTTCTTT. Residues: CASSLTGVMNTEAFF.

The chain employs TRBV4-2 and TRBJ1-2, with 11 bases matching TRBD1. J gave up 4 bases and V 0 bases, and 7 bases lay outside the gene matches. The germline V gene encodes CDR1 LGHNA and CDR2 YNFKEQ. The CDR3 contains 17 residues. DNA for the CDR3: TGTGCCAGCAGCCAAGATACCGGACAGGGGGCTTCCTATGGCTACACCTTC. Translating gives CASSQDTGQGASYGYTF.

This clonotype was seen a few times. The chain links TRBV6-6 to TRBJ2-7, with TRBD1 identical over 8 bases. The germline gives CDR1 MNHNY, CDR2 SVGAGI (reference sequence). CDR3 length: 12 amino acids. Unmatched junction bases numbered 2, after V lost 4 bases and J lost 6 bases. CDR3 in amino acids: CASSSTGGEQYF. The CDR3 nucleotides are TGTGCCAGCAGTTCCACAGGGGGCGAGCAGTACTTC.

This clonotype came up many times. The chain has TRBV11-3 and TRBJ1-5; D gene ambiguous. CDR1 SGHNT and CDR2 YENEEA come from the germline V gene. The CDR3 is 16 residues long. Trimming stripped 5 bases from V and 3 bases from J, with 17 bases between. CDR3 region: CASSNTRAIINQPQHF. For the CDR3, the DNA is TGTGCCAGCAGCAATACAAGGGCCATCATCAATCAGCCCCAGCATTTT.

This clonotype was detected ten times or more. V and J are TRBV2 and TRBJ1-5; D not certain. V was cut by 2 bases and J by 5 bases, with 13 bases left in between. Germline V gene data show CDR1 as SNHLY and CDR2 as FYNNEI. This CDR3 is built from 15 residues. The CDR3 bases are TGTGCCAGCAGTGAAAGGCCTAAAAGGGATCAGCCCCAGCATTTT. It specifies CASSERPKRDQPQHF.

This clonotype showed up just a few times. The V call is TRBV4-1, the J call TRBJ2-5, with D perhaps matching TRBD1 (6 bases). Trimming removed 8 bases from V and 2 bases from J, with 15 bases in between. This CDR3 comprises 14 residues. Per the germline V gene, CDR1 is MGHRA and CDR2 is YSYEKL. CDR3 DNA sequence: TGCGCCAGCCAAAGGGACGGACAGCAAGAGACCCAGTACTTC. Its protein is CASQRDGQQETQYF.

This clonotype was counted a few times. V gene TRBV2 combines with J gene TRBJ2-7; 10 nucleotides agree with TRBD2. The CDR3 runs 15 residues. With V trimmed by 1 base and J by 7 bases, 7 bases remained unmatched. CDR1 is SNHLY and CDR2 is FYNNEI in the germline V gene. The CDR3 protein is CASSEGLAGVEEQYF. Written as DNA, the CDR3 is TGTGCCAGCAGTGAAGGCCTAGCGGGGGTAGAGGAGCAGTACTTC.

The V and J genes are TRBV5-1 and TRBJ1-1; 9 nucleotides line up with TRBD1. The CDR3 totals 16 residues. V dropped 4 bases and J dropped 2; count of bases not matched to a gene: 9. In germline, CDR1 is SGHRS, CDR2 YFSETQ. In nucleotides, the CDR3 is TGCGCCAGCAGCCCCTCCGGGACAGGGCTTAACACTGAAGCTTTCTTT. Its translation: CASSPSGTGLNTEAFF.

This clonotype appeared many times. V gene TRBV7-9 combines with J gene TRBJ1-1, with unresolved D. Trimming shortened V by 5 bases and J by 5 bases, and 18 bases separated the two germline ends. CDR1 and CDR2 from the germline V gene are SEHNR and FQNEAQ (reference sequence). This CDR3 spans 15 amino acids. In DNA, the CDR3 is TGTGCCAGCAGCCCCTTCGGGGTAGGAGGTACTGAAGCTTTCTTT. It encodes CASSPFGVGGTEAFF.